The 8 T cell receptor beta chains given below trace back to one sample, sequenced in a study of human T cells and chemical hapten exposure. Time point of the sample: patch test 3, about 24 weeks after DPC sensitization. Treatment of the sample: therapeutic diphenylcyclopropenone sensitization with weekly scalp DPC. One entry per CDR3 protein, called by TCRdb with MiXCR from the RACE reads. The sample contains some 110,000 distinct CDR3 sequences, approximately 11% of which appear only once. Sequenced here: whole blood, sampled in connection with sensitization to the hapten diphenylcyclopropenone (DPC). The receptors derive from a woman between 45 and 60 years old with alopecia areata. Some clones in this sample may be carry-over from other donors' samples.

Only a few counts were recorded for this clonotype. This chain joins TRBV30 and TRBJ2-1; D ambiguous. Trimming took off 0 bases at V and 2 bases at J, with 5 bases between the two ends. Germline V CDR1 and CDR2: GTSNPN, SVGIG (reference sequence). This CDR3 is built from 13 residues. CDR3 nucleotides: TGTGCCTGGAGTGTAGCCGCCTACAATGAGCAGTTCTTC. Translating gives CAWSVAAYNEQFF.

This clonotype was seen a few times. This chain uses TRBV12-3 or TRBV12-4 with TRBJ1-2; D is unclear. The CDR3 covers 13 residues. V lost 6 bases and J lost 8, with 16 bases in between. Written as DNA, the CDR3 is TGTGCCAGCAGCTGTACCGTAATCGACGGCTACACCTTC. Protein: CASSCTVIDGYTF.

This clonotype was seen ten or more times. The CDR3: CSARGGSGRREAFF. CDR3 sequence (DNA): TGCAGTGCTAGAGGGGGTTCCGGGAGAAGGGAGGCTTTCTTT. The chain employs TRBV20-1 and TRBJ1-1, with no clear D. V lost 1 base to trimming and J lost 11 bases, with 20 bases between them. This CDR3 has 14 amino acids. CDR1 is DFQATT and CDR2 is SNEGSKA in the germline V gene (reference sequence).

The CDR3 protein is CASSLAPLFSYGYTF. In DNA form, the CDR3 reads TGTGCCAGCAGCCTCGCCCCATTATTTTCCTATGGCTACACCTTC. The V and J genes are TRBV7-9 and TRBJ1-2; no firm D call. This CDR3 has 15 amino acids. V was clipped by 5 bases and J by 4 bases, with 17 bases between them. Germline values: CDR1 SEHNR, CDR2 FQNEAQ (reference sequence).

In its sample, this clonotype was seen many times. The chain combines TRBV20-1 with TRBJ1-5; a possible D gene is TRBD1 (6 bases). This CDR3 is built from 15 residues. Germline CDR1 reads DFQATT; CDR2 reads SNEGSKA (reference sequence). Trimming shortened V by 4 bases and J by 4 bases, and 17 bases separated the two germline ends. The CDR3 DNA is TGCAGTGCTATACAGGGCGCCAACGGTAATCAGCCCCAGCATTTT. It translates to CSAIQGANGNQPQHF.

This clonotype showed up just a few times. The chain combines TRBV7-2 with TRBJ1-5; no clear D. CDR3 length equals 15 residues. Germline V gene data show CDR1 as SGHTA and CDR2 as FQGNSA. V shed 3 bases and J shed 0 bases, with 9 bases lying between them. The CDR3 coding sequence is TGTGCCAGCAGCTTCACGGGCTATAGCAATCAGCCCCAGCATTTT. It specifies CASSFTGYSNQPQHF.

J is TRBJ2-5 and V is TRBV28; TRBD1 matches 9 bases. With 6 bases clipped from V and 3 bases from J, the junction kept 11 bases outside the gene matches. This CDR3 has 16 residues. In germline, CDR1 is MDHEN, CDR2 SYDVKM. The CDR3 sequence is CASSLPPGQGEETQYF. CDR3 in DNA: TGTGCCAGCAGCCTGCCCCCGGGACAGGGTGAAGAGACCCAGTACTTC.

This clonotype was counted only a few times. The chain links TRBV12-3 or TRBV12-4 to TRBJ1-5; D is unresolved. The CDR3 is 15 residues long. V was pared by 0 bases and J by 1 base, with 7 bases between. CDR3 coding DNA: TGTGCCAGCAGTTTAGCCGGGAACAGCAATCAGCCCCAGCATTTT. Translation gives CASSLAGNSNQPQHF.